Following are 17 T cell receptor delta chains from one sample sequenced in a study of gamma-delta T cells after stem cell transplantation. TCRdb re-called the RT-PCR reads using CATT. The repertoire includes 13,000 to 15,000 delta-chain clones, about 32% of them detected once, and approximately 3.8% sits in the top ten. The source material was gamma-delta T cells. The receptors derive from a human donor. It is not recorded whose cells these are; they may come from a transplant donor.

Concerning this clone: Other DNA sequences within the sample encode an identical CDR3. In DNA, the CDR3 is TGTGCCTGTGCCGATACTGGGGGATACCCCCCCTCCTGGGACACCCGACAGATGTTTTTC. Residues: CACADTGGYPPSWDTRQMFF. This rearrangement joins TRDV2 to TRDJ3, with 12 bases lining up with TRDD3. Unmatched junction bases numbered 10, after V lost 5 bases and J lost 0 bases. The CDR3 length is 20 residues. CDR1 GEAIGNYY and CDR2 EKD come from the germline V gene.

J is TRDJ1 and V is TRDV1; unclear D gene. CDR3 length: 17 residues. V was shortened by 6 bases and J by 1 base, with 21 bases between the two germline ends. Germline V gene lookup returns CDR1 TSWWSYY and CDR2 QGS. CDR3 amino acids: CALGGVTPGTVTDKLIF. In DNA, the CDR3 is TGTGCTCTTGGTGGCGTTACTCCCGGGACGGTCACCGATAAACTCATCTTT.

The chain combines TRDV1 with TRDJ1; the match to TRDD3 covers 7 bases. Trimming cost V 5 bases and J 0 bases; bases outside gene matches: 21. CDR1 is TSWWSYY, CDR2 QGS, per germline. CDR3 length: 20 amino acids. The CDR3 sequence: CALGPPGELWGPIYTDKLIF. In DNA, the CDR3 is TGTGCTCTTGGGCCCCCCGGGGAACTCTGGGGGCCTATATACACCGATAAACTCATCTTT.

This clone came up a few times. This chain links TRDV1 with TRDJ1, with D maybe TRDD2 (7 bases). V was trimmed by 3 bases and J by 2 bases, leaving 34 bases between them. The CDR3 extends over 22 amino acids. Germline V lookup: CDR1 TSWWSYY, CDR2 QGS. The CDR3 spells CALGDVPTVWEIRKRKTDKLIF. The CDR3 region has the DNA TGTGCTCTTGGGGACGTTCCTACTGTCTGGGAGATACGCAAGAGGAAGACCGATAAACTCATCTTT.

The chain recombines TRDV2 with TRDJ3, with 8 nucleotides matching TRDD3. Losses at the gene ends were 3 bases for V and 0 bases for J; bases not matched to a gene: 12. The germline gives CDR1 GEAIGNYY, CDR2 EKD. The CDR3 totals 20 residues. The CDR3 nucleotides are TGTGCCTGTGACCCCGTTGACTGGGGGCGTAGCTCCTGGGACACCCGACAGATGTTTTTC. Protein: CACDPVDWGRSSWDTRQMFF.

The chain carries TRDV2 and TRDJ3; 12 bases line up with TRDD3. The CDR3 consists of 19 residues. Per the germline V gene, CDR1 is GEAIGNYY and CDR2 is EKD. The V gene end was trimmed by 0 bases and the J gene end by 2 bases; junction bases not matched to a gene: 4. Here the CDR3 reads CACDTVLGDTPWDTRQMFF. The DNA of the CDR3 is TGTGCCTGTGACACCGTACTGGGGGATACCCCCTGGGACACCCGACAGATGTTTTTC.

This clone came up a few times. At one end the junction does not follow the germline gene, possibly because of a read error. J is TRDJ1 and V is TRDV1; 8 nucleotides agree with TRDD3. This CDR3 contains 22 residues. Germline V CDR1 and CDR2: TSWWSYY, QGS. CDR3 DNA sequence: TGTGCTCTTGGGGAACTAGGACGGTCTGGGGGACGTACTCTGTTGTACACCGACAAACTCATCTTT. Protein: CALGELGRSGGRTLLYTDKLIF.

The chain couples TRDV2 to TRDJ3, with 13 bases identical to TRDD3. V lost 0 bases to trimming and J lost 0 bases; unmatched junction nucleotides: 13. Germline lookup yields CDR1 GEAIGNYY and CDR2 EKD. The length of the CDR3 is 23 residues. The CDR3 DNA is TGTGCCTGTGACACCCGGTTCAGGGGTTACTGGGGGATACGCTCCTGGGACACCCGACAGATGTTTTTC. Translated: CACDTRFRGYWGIRSWDTRQMFF.

The chain combines TRDV1 with TRDJ1, with D possibly matching TRDD3 (6 bases). Germline CDR1 TSWWSYY, CDR2 QGS. With 4 bases removed from V and 2 bases from J, the gap between germline ends came to 26 bases. The CDR3 is 19 residues long. The CDR3 here is CALGGHGGVVPVATDKLIF. The CDR3 DNA sequence: TGTGCTCTTGGGGGCCATGGGGGGGTGGTTCCTGTTGCGACCGATAAACTCATCTTT.

The rearrangement uses TRDV1 and TRDJ1; no definite D call. The V and J ends lost 0 bases and 0 bases respectively, with 11 bases between them. Looked up from germline, CDR1 is TSWWSYY and CDR2 is QGS. CDR3 length equals 16 residues. CDR3 nucleotides: TGTGCTCTTGGGGAACTAGGGTATCCGAACACCGATAAACTCATCTTT. This translates into CALGELGYPNTDKLIF.

This chain uses TRDV2 with TRDJ1; 9 bases are shared with TRDD3. CDR1 and CDR2 (germline): GEAIGNYY, EKD. This CDR3 contains 16 residues. Unmatched junction bases numbered 9, after V lost 5 bases and J lost 0 bases. The CDR3 DNA follows: TGTGCCTGTGCTTCGGGGATACGAGAGTACACCGATAAACTCATCTTT. Translating it yields CACASGIREYTDKLIF.

This clone was seen only a few times. The V and J genes are TRDV1 and TRDJ1; maybe TRDD2 (5 bases). The CDR3 spans 21 residues. The V end was cut by 4 bases, the J end by 0 bases, with 30 bases between. The germline CDR1 and CDR2 sequences are TSWWSYY and QGS. The CDR3 loop is CALGVHFPSFAHPLYTDKLIF. The CDR3 coding sequence is TGTGCTCTTGGGGTCCATTTCCCCTCCTTCGCTCATCCGTTGTACACCGATAAACTCATCTTT.

This clone was seen a handful of times. This chain joins TRDV2 and TRDJ1; a possible D gene is TRDD3 (5 bases). V was shortened by 3 bases and J by 9 bases, with 16 bases between the two germline ends. Germline V gene sequence: CDR1 GEAIGNYY, CDR2 EKD. The CDR3 consists of 13 residues. The CDR3 bases are TGTGCCTGTGACTCTGGGCCACTCGGACAACTCATCTTT. Its protein is CACDSGPLGQLIF.

This clone showed up just a few times. Relative to the germline gene, one junction end is altered; a read error may explain this. The same CDR3 is also encoded by other DNA sequences in this sample. This chain links TRAV29/DV5 with TRDJ1, with D maybe TRDD2 (5 bases). The CDR3 is 15 amino acids. Germline V lookup: CDR1 NSMFDY, CDR2 ISSIKDK. The DNA of the CDR3 is TGTGCAGCAAGGACACTTCCCACCTACACCGATAAACTCATCTTC. This translates into CAARTLPTYTDKLIF.

The chain couples TRDV2 to TRDJ3, with 10 bases identical to TRDD3. The germline V gene has CDR1 GEAIGNYY and CDR2 EKD. The ends lost 1 base at V and 0 bases at J; junction bases unmatched: 5. The CDR3 runs to 19 residues. DNA of the CDR3: TGTGCCTGTGACACTGTGGGGGATACAAGCTCCTGGGACACCCGACAGATGTTTTTC. This codes for CACDTVGDTSSWDTRQMFF.

This clone appeared a few times. An end of the junction differs from the germline gene, which may be a read error. In the same sample, other DNA sequences code for this CDR3. This rearrangement joins TRDV2 to TRDJ3; 11 bases are shared with TRDD3. The CDR3 loop spans 20 amino acids. Germline CDR1 reads GEAIGNYY; CDR2 reads EKD. The chain's CDR3 is CACDPVLGDRSSWDTRQMFF. In DNA, the CDR3 is TGTGCCTGTGACCCTGTACTGGGGGATAGGAGCTCCTGGGACACCCGACAGATGTTTTTT.

This clone was counted a few times. This chain uses TRDV2 with TRDJ3; TRDD3 agrees at 9 bases. The germline gives CDR1 GEAIGNYY, CDR2 EKD. This CDR3 contains 19 residues. V lost 2 bases, J lost 0 bases, and 7 bases stayed unmatched. The CDR3 bases are TGTGCCTGTGACAAAAAGTACTGGGGGAGCTCCTGGGACACCCGACAGATGTTTTTC. It yields the protein CACDKKYWGSSWDTRQMFF.